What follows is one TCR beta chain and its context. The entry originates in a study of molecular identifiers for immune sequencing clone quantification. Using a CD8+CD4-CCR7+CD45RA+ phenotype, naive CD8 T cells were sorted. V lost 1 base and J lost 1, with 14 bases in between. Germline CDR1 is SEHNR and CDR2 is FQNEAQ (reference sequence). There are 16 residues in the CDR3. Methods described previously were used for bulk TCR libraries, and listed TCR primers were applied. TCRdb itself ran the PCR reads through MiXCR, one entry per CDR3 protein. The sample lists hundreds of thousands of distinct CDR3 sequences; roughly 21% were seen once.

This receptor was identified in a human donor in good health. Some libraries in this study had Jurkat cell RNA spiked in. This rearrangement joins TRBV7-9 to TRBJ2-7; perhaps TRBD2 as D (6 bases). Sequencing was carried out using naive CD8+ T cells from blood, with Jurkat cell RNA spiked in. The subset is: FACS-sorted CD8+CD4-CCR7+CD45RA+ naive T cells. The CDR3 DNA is TGTGCCAGCAGCTTAGTTGGGGGGACGAGATCCTACGAGCAGTACTTC. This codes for CASSLVGGTRSYEQYF.